Below, 20 T cell receptor beta chains from the same sample are listed, as sequenced in a study of T-cell memory formation after mild COVID-19. TCRdb re-derived calls from the 5' RACE reads in MiXCR, one entry per CDR3 protein. The sample yields about 130,000 distinct CDR3 sequences, under 30% seen once. The sequencing input was PBMCs or a T cell subset sorted from them (not recorded which). The receptors stem from an adult woman who had mild COVID-19 (a few samples of this study predate the infection). Cell type and time point are not known.

The genes are TRBV6-6 and TRBJ2-7, with 8 bases lining up with TRBD1. Germline CDR1 and CDR2: MNHNY and SVGAGI (reference sequence). CDR3 length equals 15 residues. Trimming removed 6 bases from V and 6 bases from J; junction bases left unmatched: 13. The CDR3 here is CASSVGGQGAFEQYF. CDR3 nucleotide sequence: TGTGCCAGCAGCGTAGGAGGCCAGGGGGCCTTCGAGCAGTACTTC.

This clonotype was recorded a few times. The DNA of the CDR3 is TGTGCCAGCAGTGCCGATGAGCAGTTCTTC. Amino acid sequence: CASSADEQFF. The chain recombines TRBV7-9 with TRBJ2-1; D unclear. Per germline, CDR1 SEHNR and CDR2 FQNEAQ (reference sequence). V gave up 6 bases and J gave up 8 bases, with 5 bases separating them. The length of the CDR3 is 10 residues.

The table lists this clonotype with a few counts. The chain employs TRBV5-1 and TRBJ2-7, with 9 bases aligning to TRBD1. The CDR3 covers 15 residues. From germline, CDR1 is SGHRS and CDR2 YFSETQ. V trimming: 4 bases; J trimming: 1 base; junction bases outside the gene matches: 6. CDR3 DNA sequence: TGCGCCAGCAGCCTACCGGGACAGGGATCCTACGAGCAGTACTTC. It translates to CASSLPGQGSYEQYF.

This clonotype was found a few times. V is TRBV7-9 and J is TRBJ1-1, with D perhaps matching TRBD1 (6 bases). Trimming took off 7 bases at V and 8 bases at J, with 14 bases between the two ends. Germline V gene sequence: CDR1 SEHNR, CDR2 FQNEAQ (reference sequence). This CDR3 comprises 12 residues. CDR3 DNA sequence: TGTGCCAGCAACCCCCTCGGACAGGAAGCTTTCTTT. Amino acid sequence: CASNPLGQEAFF.

This chain links TRBV4-2 with TRBJ2-5; 12 nucleotides line up with TRBD2. Trimming at V came to 4 bases and at J to 2 bases, leaving 11 bases not matched to a gene. The CDR3 length is 18 residues. The germline V gene encodes CDR1 LGHNA and CDR2 YNFKEQ. The DNA of the CDR3 is TGTGCCAGCAGCCCTCGGGGGCGTCTAGCGGGAGGGCAAGAGACCCAGTACTTC. It is translated as CASSPRGRLAGGQETQYF.

CDR3 protein: CASSLLAGAGNEQYF. Here the CDR3 DNA reads TGTGCCAGCAGTTTACTAGCGGGAGCGGGCAACGAGCAGTACTTC. The chain combines TRBV27 with TRBJ2-7; 10 bases map to TRBD2. The germline V gene has CDR1 MNHEY and CDR2 SMNVEV (reference sequence). J lost 5 bases, V lost 2 bases, and 6 bases had no gene match. The CDR3 contains 15 residues.

The J gene is TRBJ1-2, the V gene TRBV7-9; D call uncertain. CDR1 and CDR2 (germline): SEHNR, FQNEAQ (reference sequence). This CDR3 spans 14 amino acids. V lost 4 bases, J lost 2 bases, and 11 bases lay in between. CDR3 loop: CASSSTGMNYGYTF. The CDR3 DNA follows: TGTGCCAGCAGCTCGACCGGGATGAACTATGGCTACACCTTC.

This chain connects TRBV12-3 or TRBV12-4 to TRBJ2-7; 14 bases align to TRBD2. This CDR3 region has 17 residues. V was clipped by 5 bases and J by 3 bases; unmatched bases: 9. Here the CDR3 DNA reads TGTGCCAGCAGTCCTGGACTAGCGGGGGGAGTGGGCTACGAGCAGTACTTC. Protein sequence: CASSPGLAGGVGYEQYF.

This clonotype has more than one count but fewer than ten. This chain joins TRBV29-1 and TRBJ2-5, with 9 nucleotides matching TRBD2. CDR1 SQVTM and CDR2 ANQGSEA come from the germline V gene. V lost 4 bases, J lost 5 bases, and 8 bases stayed unmatched. The CDR3 covers 14 residues. The CDR3 loop reads CSVVIAGDMETQYF. CDR3 DNA sequence: TGCAGCGTTGTGATAGCGGGAGATATGGAGACCCAGTACTTC. The complete variable domain, with remaining parts taken from reference TRBV29-1 and TRBJ2-5, reads SAVISQKPSRDICQRGTSLTIQCQVDSQVTMMFWYRQQPGQSLTLIATANQGSEATYESGFVIDKFPISRPNLTFSTLTVSNMSPEDSSIYLCSVVIAGDMETQYFGPGTRLLVL.

This clonotype was detected only a few times. The chain is built from TRBV30 and TRBJ1-6; 8 bases agree with TRBD1. The V and J ends lost 2 bases and 7 bases, in that order; junction bases with no gene match: 7. Germline CDR1 GTSNPN, CDR2 SVGIG (reference sequence). The CDR3 is 15 amino acids. The CDR3 region is CAWSRTGSVNSPLHF. The CDR3 DNA is TGTGCCTGGAGTCGGACAGGGAGCGTAAATTCACCCCTCCACTTT.

The rearrangement links TRBV9 to TRBJ2-7; tentatively, D is TRBD1 (6 bases). Deletions cut 1 base from V and 6 bases from J, with 17 bases between. The CDR3 runs 15 residues. Looked up from germline, CDR1 is SGDLS and CDR2 is YYNGEE. The CDR3 reads CASSVREDRKREQYF. The DNA of the CDR3 is TGTGCCAGCAGCGTACGTGAAGACAGGAAGCGCGAGCAGTACTTC.

This clonotype was seen more than once but under ten times. The V call is TRBV7-9, the J call TRBJ1-2; no reliable D call. The CDR3 is 13 residues long. V shed 2 bases and J shed 6 bases, with 10 bases lying between them. The germline gives CDR1 SEHNR, CDR2 FQNEAQ (reference sequence). The CDR3 is CASSLSQEDGYTF. The CDR3 bases are TGTGCCAGCAGCTTAAGTCAGGAGGATGGCTACACCTTC.

The chain recombines TRBV7-9 with TRBJ2-7, with 12 bases lining up with TRBD2. The CDR3 totals 18 residues. The germline V gene has CDR1 SEHNR and CDR2 FQNEAQ (reference sequence). V shed 0 bases, J shed 3 bases, and the junction held 9 bases outside the gene matches. CDR3 amino acids: CASSLAPRLAGGYYEQYF. Written as DNA, the CDR3 is TGTGCCAGCAGCTTAGCCCCCCGTCTAGCGGGAGGGTACTACGAGCAGTACTTC.

V gene TRBV9 combines with J gene TRBJ2-5; 14 nucleotides align to TRBD2. CDR3 length: 16 residues. V was pared by 3 bases and J by 1 base, with 2 bases of the junction left unmatched. Germline V CDR1 and CDR2: SGDLS, YYNGEE. The CDR3 loop is CASSDGLAGGQETQYF. The DNA for the CDR3 is TGTGCCAGCAGCGACGGACTAGCGGGGGGCCAAGAGACCCAGTACTTC.

This clonotype occurred a few times. One end of the junction fails to match germline, which may point to a read error. The chain has TRBV4-2 and TRBJ2-3; no definite D call. From germline, CDR1 is LGHNA and CDR2 YNFKEQ. The CDR3 totals 12 residues. CDR3 in DNA: TGTGCCAGCAGCCCCGAGAGTTTATATCCCCATTTT. Translating it yields CASSPESLYPHF.

This clonotype occurred a few times. The V gene is TRBV15, the J gene TRBJ2-6; possibly TRBD2 for D (5 bases). The germline V gene encodes CDR1 LNHNV and CDR2 YYDKDF (reference sequence). Trimming took off 1 base at V and 2 bases at J, with 6 bases between the two ends. CDR3 size: 15 residues. CDR3 amino acids: CATSRVEAGANVLTF. DNA of the CDR3: TGTGCCACCAGCAGAGTGGAGGCTGGGGCCAACGTCCTGACTTTC.

The rearrangement links TRBV27 to TRBJ2-7; tentatively, D is TRBD1 or TRBD2 (5 bases each). CDR3 size: 14 residues. Trimming stripped 4 bases from V and 2 bases from J, with 12 bases between. Germline V lookup: CDR1 MNHEY, CDR2 SMNVEV (reference sequence). The CDR3: CASSSYGATYEQYF. As DNA, the CDR3 is TGTGCCAGCAGTTCTTACGGGGCAACCTACGAGCAGTACTTC.

This chain uses TRBV4-1 with TRBJ2-3, with 9 bases matching TRBD1. The CDR3 loop spans 19 amino acids. V lost 4 bases and J lost 0; bases outside the gene matches: 14. The germline gives CDR1 MGHRA, CDR2 YSYEKL. The CDR3 is CASSLLRDREFPSTDTQYF. In DNA form, the CDR3 reads TGCGCCAGCAGCCTCCTGAGGGACAGGGAGTTTCCTAGCACAGATACGCAGTATTTT.

This clonotype occurred a few times. This chain links TRBV5-1 with TRBJ2-2; 8 bases align to TRBD1. The junction had 3 bases not matched to a gene; V was cut back by 2 bases and J by 3 bases. The V gene's germline CDR1 is SGHRS and CDR2 YFSETQ. The CDR3 totals 15 residues. CDR3 bases: TGCGCCAGCAGCTTCCGACAGGGGCACACCGGGGAGCTGTTTTTT. As protein: CASSFRQGHTGELFF.

The table lists this clonotype with a few counts. CDR3 DNA: TGTGCCAGCAGGGACGTCCGACAGGGTTCCTACGAGCAGTACTTC. It specifies CASRDVRQGSYEQYF. The chain combines TRBV2 with TRBJ2-7; TRBD1 agrees at 7 bases. The germline V gene encodes CDR1 SNHLY and CDR2 FYNNEI. The CDR3 length is 15 residues. Unmatched junction bases numbered 9, after V lost 6 bases and J lost 1 base.